This T cell receptor beta chain was found in a study of T cells in localized non-small cell lung cancer. Findings and caveats of the study: Heterogeneity remains possible, as sequencing covered one tumor region only. Tumor trailed uninvolved adjacent lung in T cell clonality, which peaked there.

The table lists this clone with a few counts. Antigen: not known. Atypia-free lung next to the tumor was sampled at least 2 cm from its margin. The CDR3 runs to 16 residues. Germline V gives CDR1 MNHGY, CDR2 SAAAGT. Losses at the gene ends were 6 bases for V and 0 bases for J; bases not matched to a gene: 1. The protocol was immunoSEQ multiplex PCR, while the TCRdb copy is restricted to in-frame clones and leaves out a portion. Of about 1,500 clones in the sample, around 23% were seen once. This rearrangement joins TRBV6-8 to TRBJ2-6; 11 nucleotides align to TRBD1. Sample: normal lung tissue next to the tumor, taken before any cancer treatment. This TCR was sampled from a man aged 40 to 69 with stage II lung adenocarcinoma. Here the CDR3 DNA reads TGTGCCAGCAGCGGGACAGGGGGCTCTGGGGCCAACGTCCTGACTTTC. This translates into CASSGTGGSGANVLTF.